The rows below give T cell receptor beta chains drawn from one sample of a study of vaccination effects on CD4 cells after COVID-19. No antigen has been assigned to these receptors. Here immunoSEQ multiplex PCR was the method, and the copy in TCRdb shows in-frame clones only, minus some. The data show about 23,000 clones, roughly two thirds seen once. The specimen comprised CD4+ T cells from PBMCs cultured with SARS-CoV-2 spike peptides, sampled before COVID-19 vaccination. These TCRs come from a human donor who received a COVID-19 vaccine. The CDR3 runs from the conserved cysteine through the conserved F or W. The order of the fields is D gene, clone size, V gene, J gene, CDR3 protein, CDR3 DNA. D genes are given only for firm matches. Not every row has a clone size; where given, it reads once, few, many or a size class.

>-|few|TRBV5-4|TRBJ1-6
CASSLDNSPLHF
TGTGCCAGCAGCTTGGACAATTCACCCCTCCACTTT
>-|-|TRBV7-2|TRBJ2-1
CASSEPGAKGNEQFF
TGTGCCAGCAGCGAACCCGGGGCGAAGGGCAATGAGCAGTTCTTC
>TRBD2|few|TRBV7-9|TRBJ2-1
CASSSQSSSGRHGEQFF
TGTGCCAGCAGCAGCCAAAGTAGTAGCGGGAGGCATGGTGAGCAGTTCTTC
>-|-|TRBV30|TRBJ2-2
CAWSYPGTYAGELFF
TGTGCCTGGAGTTACCCCGGGACCTACGCCGGGGAGCTGTTTTTT
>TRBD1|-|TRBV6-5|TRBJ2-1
CASRVGTGRFNEQFF
TGTGCCAGCAGAGTCGGGACAGGGCGTTTCAATGAGCAGTTCTTC
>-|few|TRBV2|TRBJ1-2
CASAYGNNNGYTF
TGTGCCAGCGCGTACGGAAACAACAATGGCTACACCTTC
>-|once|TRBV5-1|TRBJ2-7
CASSLEFGTGYEQYF
TGCGCCAGCAGCTTGGAGTTCGGGACGGGCTACGAGCAGTACTTC
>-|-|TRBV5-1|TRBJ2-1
CASSELYGTLNEQFF
TGCGCCAGCAGTGAGTTGTATGGAACACTGAATGAGCAGTTCTTC
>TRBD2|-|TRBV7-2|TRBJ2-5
CASRGVWPSGSQETQYF
TGTGCCAGCAGAGGAGTCTGGCCTAGCGGGAGTCAAGAGACCCAGTACTTC
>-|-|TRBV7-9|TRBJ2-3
CASSAVTDTQYF
TGTGCCAGCAGCGCCGTAACAGATACGCAGTATTTT
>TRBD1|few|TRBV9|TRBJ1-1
CASSVQTGAEKAAFF
TGTGCCAGCAGCGTACAGACAGGGGCGGAAAAGGCAGCTTTCTTT
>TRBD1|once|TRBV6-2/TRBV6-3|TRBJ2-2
CASSYGRTGGNTGELFF
TGTGCCAGCAGTTACGGCAGGACAGGGGGAAATACCGGGGAGCTGTTTTTT
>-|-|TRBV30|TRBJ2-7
CAWSDASPGLHEQYF
TGTGCCTGGAGTGATGCGTCACCAGGTCTCCACGAGCAGTACTTC
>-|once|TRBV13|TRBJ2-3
CASSRWVRRESTDTQYF
TGTGCCAGCAGCCGATGGGTGCGGAGGGAGAGCACAGATACGCAGTATTTT
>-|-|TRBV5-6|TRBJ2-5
CASSSGQGAGQETQYF
TGTGCCAGCAGCTCTGGACAGGGAGCGGGGCAAGAGACCCAGTACTTC
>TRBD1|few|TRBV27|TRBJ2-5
CASSPGQGNAETQYF
TGTGCCAGCAGTCCCGGACAGGGGAATGCAGAGACCCAGTACTTC
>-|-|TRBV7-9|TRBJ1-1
CASSLAEGNTEAFF
TGTGCCAGCAGCTTAGCGGAAGGCAACACTGAAGCTTTCTTT
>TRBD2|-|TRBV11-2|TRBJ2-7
CASSLAGRGLSSYEQYF
TGTGCCAGCAGCTTAGCCGGGAGGGGGTTGAGCTCCTACGAGCAGTACTTC
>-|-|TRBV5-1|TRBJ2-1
CASSSLRTGNEQFF
TGCGCCAGCAGCTCCCTTCGGACCGGCAATGAGCAGTTCTTC
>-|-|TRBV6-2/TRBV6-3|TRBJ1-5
CASSHTAGGAAQPQHF
TGTGCCAGCAGCCACACTGCCGGGGGGGCGGCTCAGCCCCAGCATTTT
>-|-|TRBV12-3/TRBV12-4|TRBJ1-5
CASSLSQGQPQHF
TGTGCCAGCAGTTTGAGTCAGGGACAGCCCCAGCATTTT
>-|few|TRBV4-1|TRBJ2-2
CASSLRISSGELFF
TGCGCCAGCAGCCTTCGAATTTCATCTGGGGAGCTGTTTTTT
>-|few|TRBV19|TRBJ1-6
CASSITDSSTLHF
TGTGCCAGTAGTATTACGGATAGTTCGACCCTCCACTTT
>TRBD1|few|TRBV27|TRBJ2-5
CASTKTGSAQYQETQYF
TGTGCCAGCACAAAGACAGGGTCGGCCCAATACCAAGAGACCCAGTACTTC
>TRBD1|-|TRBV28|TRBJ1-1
CASSSTGTAYTEAFF
TGTGCCAGCAGTAGCACCGGGACAGCATACACTGAAGCTTTCTTT
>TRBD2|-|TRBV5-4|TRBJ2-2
CASSRPGLAGGPSTGELFF
TGTGCCAGCAGCAGGCCGGGACTAGCGGGAGGGCCGAGCACCGGGGAGCTGTTTTTT
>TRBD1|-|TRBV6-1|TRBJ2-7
CASSAKVTGGETYEQYF
TGTGCCAGCAGTGCTAAAGTAACAGGGGGAGAGACCTACGAGCAGTACTTC
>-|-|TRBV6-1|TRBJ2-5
CASSERGLKETQYF
TGTGCCAGCAGTGAAAGGGGACTTAAAGAGACCCAGTACTTC
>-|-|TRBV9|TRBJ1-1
CASSVSPDLTEAFF
TGTGCCAGCAGCGTTTCCCCGGACCTCACTGAAGCTTTCTTT
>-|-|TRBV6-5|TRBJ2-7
CASSSQVGYEQYF
TGTGCCAGCAGTTCCCAGGTTGGCTACGAGCAGTACTTC
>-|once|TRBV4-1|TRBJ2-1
CASSQMARTDNEQFF
TGCGCCAGCAGCCAAATGGCCCGGACAGACAATGAGCAGTTCTTC
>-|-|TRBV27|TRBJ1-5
CASRPGRGLKQPQHF
TGTGCCAGCAGACCGGGACGCGGCCTCAAACAGCCCCAGCATTTT
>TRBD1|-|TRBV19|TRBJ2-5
CASSIRRGHQETQYF
TGTGCCAGTAGTATCCGCAGGGGGCACCAAGAGACCCAGTACTTC
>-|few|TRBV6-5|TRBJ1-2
CASSSRAGGDYGYTF
TGTGCCAGCAGTTCACGGGCAGGAGGTGACTATGGCTACACCTTC
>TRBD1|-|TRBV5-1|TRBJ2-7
CASSWRDRVEGEQYF
TGCGCCAGCAGCTGGAGGGACAGGGTGGAAGGTGAGCAGTACTTC
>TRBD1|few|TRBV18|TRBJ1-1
CASSPRTGGETEAFF
TGTGCCAGCTCACCGCGGACAGGGGGCGAAACTGAAGCTTTCTTT
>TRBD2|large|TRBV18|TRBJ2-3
CASSPLAGADTQYF
TGTGCCAGCTCACCACTAGCGGGAGCAGATACGCAGTATTTT
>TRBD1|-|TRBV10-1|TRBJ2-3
CASSDDGRQGWYF
TGCGCCAGCAGTGATGATGGGAGACAGGGTTGGTATTTT
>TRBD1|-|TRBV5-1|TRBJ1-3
CASRLQGAGNTIYF
TGCGCCAGCCGCTTACAGGGGGCTGGAAACACCATATATTTT
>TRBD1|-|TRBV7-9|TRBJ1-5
CASSPGGSYQPQHF
TGTGCCAGCAGCCCAGGGGGAAGCTATCAGCCCCAGCATTTT
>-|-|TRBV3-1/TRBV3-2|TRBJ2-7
CASSQDYSEGYEQYF
TGTGCCAGCAGCCAAGATTATTCTGAGGGGTACGAGCAGTACTTC
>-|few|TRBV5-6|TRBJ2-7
CASSPRFGTENDEQYF
TGTGCCAGCAGCCCTCGCTTCGGGACTGAGAACGACGAGCAGTACTTC
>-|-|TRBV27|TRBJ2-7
CASSLTATYGYEQYF
TGTGCCAGCAGTTTAACGGCAACCTACGGGTACGAGCAGTACTTC
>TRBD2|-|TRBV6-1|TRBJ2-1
CASSGTMRGATYNEQFF
TGTGCCAGCAGTGGAACAATGCGGGGGGCCACCTACAATGAGCAGTTCTTC
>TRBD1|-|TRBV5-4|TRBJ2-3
CASSLDQGATDTQYF
TGTGCCAGCAGCTTGGACCAGGGGGCGACAGATACGCAGTATTTT
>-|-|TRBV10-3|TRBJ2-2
CAITRTAGAGELFF
TGTGCCATCACCAGGACAGCCGGAGCCGGGGAGCTGTTTTTT
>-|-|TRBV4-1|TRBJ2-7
CASSQDRLLHEQYF
TGCGCCAGCAGCCAAGATCGTCTCCTCCACGAGCAGTACTTC